This T cell receptor (beta chain) was obtained from a study of blood T cell repertoires in COVID-19. Study information: From the United States, Italy and Spain came samples of acute and convalescent COVID-19. PBMCs, B-cell-depleted T cells, or T cells were the source of the cDNA or gDNA that made up the material.

The Seattle patients joined while their infection was active and were tracked longitudinally afterward. The germline V gene encodes CDR1 SGHTA and CDR2 FQGNSA. Trimming took 6 bases from V and 7 from J; bases not matched to a gene: 9. The CDR3 covers 15 residues. This table comes from immunoSEQ multiplex PCR, and its TCRdb copy is limited to in-frame clones, with some not included. The table has approximately 330,000 clones, 87% seen once. V and J are TRBV7-2 and TRBJ2-7; TRBD2 aligns across 13 bases. The sequencing input was peripheral blood. This clonotype was sampled from a man younger than 40 with COVID-19, enrolled during active disease. The CDR3 loop is CASSPGGTSGEEQYF. The CDR3 region has the DNA TGTGCCAGCAGTCCAGGCGGGACTAGCGGGGAAGAGCAGTACTTC.